This T cell receptor (beta chain) was captured in a study of T cell changes during pregnancy in multiple sclerosis. Germline V CDR1 and CDR2: MDHEN, SYDVKM. The CDR3 runs 17 residues. The junction had 13 bases not matched to a gene; V was cut back by 1 base and J by 7 bases. Assay used: immunoSEQ multiplex PCR; TCRdb lists only in-frame clones, some missing. Of about 92,000 clones listed, 94% are singletons. The source was peripheral blood, collected in the third trimester of pregnancy. This chain joins TRBV28 and TRBJ1-5; 7 positions agree with TRBD1. This receptor was taken from a female donor with multiple sclerosis, enrolled in a pregnancy study. The CDR3 sequence: CASSLSRQGPGGQPQHF. The CDR3 DNA reads as TGTGCCAGCAGTTTATCTCGACAGGGTCCCGGAGGGCAGCCCCAGCATTTT. The complete variable domain, with remaining parts taken from reference TRBV28 and TRBJ1-5, reads DVKVTQSSRYLVKRTGEKVFLECVQDMDHENMFWYRQDPGLGLRLIYFSYDVKMKEKGDIPEGYSVSREKKERFSLILESASTNQTSMYLCASSLSRQGPGGQPQHFGDGTRLSIL.